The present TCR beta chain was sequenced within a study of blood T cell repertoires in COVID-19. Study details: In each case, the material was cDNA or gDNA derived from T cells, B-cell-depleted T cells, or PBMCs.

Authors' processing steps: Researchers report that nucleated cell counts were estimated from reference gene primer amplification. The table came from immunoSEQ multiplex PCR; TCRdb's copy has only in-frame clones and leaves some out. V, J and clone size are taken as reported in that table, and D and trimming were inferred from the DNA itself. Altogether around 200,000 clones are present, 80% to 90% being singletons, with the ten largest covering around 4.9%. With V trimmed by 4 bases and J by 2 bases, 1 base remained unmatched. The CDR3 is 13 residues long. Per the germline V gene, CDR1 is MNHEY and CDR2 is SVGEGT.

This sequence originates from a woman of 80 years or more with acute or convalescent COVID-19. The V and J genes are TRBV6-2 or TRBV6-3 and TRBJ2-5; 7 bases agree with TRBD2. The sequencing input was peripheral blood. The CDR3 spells CASSWGGQETQYF. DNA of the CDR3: TGTGCCAGCAGTTGGGGGGGACAAGAGACCCAGTACTTC.